This passage covers 17 T cell receptor beta chains from one sample sequenced in a study of blood T cell repertoires in COVID-19. Repertoires were generated with immunoSEQ multiplex PCR, while TCRdb's copy carries only in-frame clones and drops some. The sample yields some 88,000 clones, 91% seen once. Sequences were obtained from peripheral blood. All receptors come from a human donor with active COVID-19. The donor label of this sample is uncertain.

The rearrangement links TRBV18 to TRBJ1-1; tentative D call: TRBD1 (5 bases). The CDR3 sequence is 14 residues long. The germline gives CDR1 KGHSH, CDR2 LQKENI. V lost 3 bases, J lost 3 bases, and 11 bases lay in between. CDR3: CASSPTVSDTEAFF. The CDR3 DNA reads as TGTGCCAGCTCACCGACAGTTTCGGACACTGAAGCTTTCTTT.

The V gene is TRBV7-9, the J gene TRBJ1-2; a weak D match, TRBD1 (6 bases). The CDR3 is made up of 17 amino acids. Trimming left V 3 bases short and J 5 bases short, with 22 bases between. Germline lookup yields CDR1 SEHNR and CDR2 FQNEAQ (reference sequence). The CDR3 sequence: CASSLKGEIQGIYGYTF. In nucleotides, the CDR3 is TGTGCCAGCAGCTTGAAGGGCGAGATACAGGGAATATATGGCTACACCTTC.

The chain carries TRBV12-3 or TRBV12-4 and TRBJ2-1; a possible D gene is TRBD2 (6 bases). The CDR3 length is 13 residues. V lost 4 bases to trimming and J lost 8 bases, with 12 bases between them. The CDR3 loop reads CASSWGGVHEQFF. Written as DNA, the CDR3 is TGTGCCAGCAGTTGGGGCGGGGTCCATGAGCAGTTCTTC.

The genes are TRBV6-6 and TRBJ1-2; D perhaps matches TRBD1 (5 bases). Germline CDR1 and CDR2: MNHNY and SVGAGI (reference sequence). V lost 0 bases and J 1 base, leaving 12 bases between the germline ends. This CDR3 is 16 amino acids long. CDR3 residues: CASSYSGGSHNYGYTF. The DNA of the CDR3 is TGTGCCAGCAGTTACTCGGGGGGGTCTCATAACTATGGCTACACCTTC.

The V call is TRBV15, the J call TRBJ2-4, with D possibly being TRBD1 (6 bases). The germline V gene encodes CDR1 LNHNV and CDR2 YYDKDF (reference sequence). V shed 4 bases and J shed 7 bases, with 11 bases lying between them. The CDR3 has 13 residues. The CDR3 protein is CATSTPDRNIQYF. As DNA, the CDR3 is TGTGCCACCAGCACCCCCGACAGGAACATTCAGTACTTC.

This chain uses TRBV19 with TRBJ1-5; 7 bases agree with TRBD1. The germline gives CDR1 LNHDA, CDR2 SQIVND (reference sequence). The ends lost 4 bases at V and 7 bases at J; junction bases unmatched: 4. CDR3 length: 13 residues. CDR3 sequence (DNA): TGTGCCAGTAGTACGGCAGGGGGACAGCCCCAGCATTTT. The encoded protein is CASSTAGGQPQHF.

The V gene is TRBV25-1, the J gene TRBJ2-7; 11 bases agree with TRBD1. CDR1 MGHDK and CDR2 SYGVNS come from the germline V gene. The ends lost 6 bases at V and 3 bases at J; junction bases unmatched: 10. The CDR3 is made up of 16 amino acids. The CDR3: CASSPTEGTGGYEQYF. The CDR3 DNA follows: TGTGCCAGCAGCCCCACCGAGGGGACAGGGGGCTACGAGCAGTACTTC.

J is TRBJ1-6 and V is TRBV6-5, with TRBD1 matching 9 bases. CDR3 length: 15 amino acids. Germline assignment: CDR1 MNHEY and CDR2 SVGAGI. V dropped 6 bases and J dropped 5; count of bases not matched to a gene: 5. DNA for the CDR3: TGTGCCAGCAGCATAGGGACAGGGAATAATTCACCCCTCCACTTT. Its translation is CASSIGTGNNSPLHF.

This chain connects TRBV18 to TRBJ1-1, with a tentative D call TRBD1 (6 bases). The germline V gene has CDR1 KGHSH and CDR2 LQKENI. This CDR3 is 14 amino acids long. With 0 bases removed from V and 6 bases from J, the gap between germline ends came to 11 bases. In DNA, the CDR3 is TGTGCCAGCTCACCACCACAGGGTTCGCCTGAAGCTTTCTTT. It codes for CASSPPQGSPEAFF.

The chain carries TRBV7-2 and TRBJ2-1; 8 bases agree with TRBD2. The ends lost 2 bases at V and 8 bases at J; junction bases unmatched: 5. Looked up from germline, CDR1 is SGHTA and CDR2 is FQGNSA. CDR3 length: 14 amino acids. CDR3 bases: TGTGCCAGCAGCTTAAGAGCGGGGGCGGATGAGCAGTTCTTC. Its translation is CASSLRAGADEQFF.

The chain is built from TRBV14 and TRBJ1-6; D gene unclear. Germline lookup yields CDR1 SGHDN and CDR2 FVKESK. V gave up 0 bases and J gave up 14 bases, with 8 bases separating them. The CDR3 has 12 residues. CDR3: CASSQDWQALHF. The CDR3 coding sequence is TGTGCCAGCAGCCAAGATTGGCAAGCCCTCCACTTT.

This chain joins TRBV10-3 and TRBJ2-7, with 7 bases matching TRBD1. The CDR3 runs to 13 residues. Germline CDR1 ENHRY, CDR2 SYGVKD. V was clipped by 10 bases and J by 0 bases; unmatched bases: 6. CDR3 nucleotide sequence: TGTGCCACCCAGACAGGGAGCTCCTACGAGCAGTACTTC. This translates into CATQTGSSYEQYF.

The gene calls are TRBV9 and TRBJ1-1; D perhaps matches TRBD1 (5 bases). The V and J ends lost 1 base and 5 bases respectively, with 15 bases between them. CDR3 size: 15 residues. Germline values: CDR1 SGDLS, CDR2 YYNGEE. The CDR3 reads CASSVKAWGGTEAFF. The CDR3 DNA sequence: TGTGCCAGCAGCGTAAAGGCATGGGGGGGTACTGAAGCTTTCTTT.

Here the CDR3 DNA reads TGTGCCAGCAGCTCCCGGGTTATCGGCAACTATGGCTACACCTTC. Protein: CASSSRVIGNYGYTF. The V call is TRBV5-4, the J call TRBJ1-2; D not certain. CDR1 and CDR2 from the germline V gene are SGHNT and YYREEE (reference sequence). The CDR3 is 15 amino acids. V was clipped by 3 bases and J by 2 bases, with 14 bases between them.

The gene calls are TRBV7-3 and TRBJ2-1; possible D gene TRBD2, 5 bases. This CDR3 comprises 16 residues. Germline loops: CDR1 SGHTA, CDR2 FQGTGA. V was pared by 3 bases and J by 0 bases, with 12 bases between. CDR3 bases: TGTGCCAGCAGCTTTATCCGGGGAAGCTCCTACAATGAGCAGTTCTTC. Translated: CASSFIRGSSYNEQFF.

The rearrangement links TRBV4-1 to TRBJ1-5; 7 bases agree with TRBD1. V lost 1 base to trimming and J lost 4 bases; unmatched junction nucleotides: 4. Germline CDR1 is MGHRA and CDR2 is YSYEKL. This CDR3 has 15 amino acids. CDR3 sequence (DNA): TGCGCCAGCAGCCAAGGACAGGGAGAGAATCAGCCCCAGCATTTT. Protein: CASSQGQGENQPQHF.

The chain joins TRBV6-5 to TRBJ1-1, with D tentatively TRBD1 (5 bases). V was trimmed by 2 bases and J by 5 bases, leaving 12 bases between them. This CDR3 comprises 14 residues. The germline V gene has CDR1 MNHEY and CDR2 SVGAGI. CDR3 DNA sequence: TGTGCCAGCAGTTACAGGGGCGATAGGACTGAAGCTTTCTTT. Protein sequence: CASSYRGDRTEAFF.